These 10 T cell receptor beta chains were sequenced from one sample in a study of shared clonotypes between healthy human individuals. The table came from immunoSEQ multiplex PCR; TCRdb's copy has only in-frame clones and leaves some out. The sample holds 550,000 to 700,000 clones; roughly 72% are singletons and the top ten take around 1.7%. Material for sequencing was memory CD4+ T cells sorted from blood. The sample's subset: CD45RA-negative fraction. These receptors were taken from a woman aged 25 to 39 in good health.

CDR3 DNA sequence: TGTGCCAGCAGCTTAGGGGGAGGGCAAATCTACGAGCAGTACTTC. Translated: CASSLGGGQIYEQYF. J is TRBJ2-7 and V is TRBV7-2, with 7 bases identical to TRBD2. CDR1 SGHTA and CDR2 FQGNSA come from the germline V gene. The junction had 6 bases not matched to a gene; V was cut back by 1 base and J by 3 bases. The CDR3 totals 15 residues.

The chain recombines TRBV28 with TRBJ2-2; D perhaps matches TRBD1 (6 bases). Trimming took off 5 bases at V and 5 bases at J, with 12 bases between the two ends. This CDR3 spans 14 amino acids. Germline assignment: CDR1 MDHEN and CDR2 SYDVKM. The CDR3 DNA reads TGTGCCAGCAGTACCATTAGGGGGACCGGGGAGCTGTTTTTT. It codes for CASSTIRGTGELFF. Supplemented by reference TRBV28 and TRBJ2-2, the full variable domain reads DVKVTQSSRYLVKRTGEKVFLECVQDMDHENMFWYRQDPGLGLRLIYFSYDVKMKEKGDIPEGYSVSREKKERFSLILESASTNQTSMYLCASSTIRGTGELFFGEGSRLTVL.

V is TRBV7-7 and J is TRBJ2-5, with 9 bases matching TRBD1. In germline, CDR1 is SSHAT, CDR2 FNYEAQ (reference sequence). CDR3 length equals 15 residues. The V and J ends lost 5 bases and 5 bases, in that order; junction bases with no gene match: 9. The CDR3 is CASSRGTGFGETQYF. The CDR3 nucleotides read TGTGCCAGCAGCCGTGGGACAGGGTTCGGGGAGACCCAGTACTTC.

The chain couples TRBV23-1 to TRBJ1-1; TRBD1 matches at 9 bases. TRBV23-1 is filed as an ORF, its function uncertain. V was pared by 6 bases and J by 4 bases, with 3 bases of the junction left unmatched. This CDR3 comprises 13 residues. The CDR3 here is CASSPQGATEAFF. In DNA form, the CDR3 reads TGCGCCAGCAGCCCACAGGGGGCCACTGAAGCTTTCTTT.

The chain joins TRBV4-1 to TRBJ2-6, with 9 positions matching TRBD1. Trimming took 5 bases from V and 0 from J; bases not matched to a gene: 5. This CDR3 has 17 amino acids. CDR1 MGHRA and CDR2 YSYEKL come from the germline V gene. CDR3 coding DNA: TGCGCCAGCAGCTACCGGACAGGGGACTCTGGGGCCAACGTCCTGACTTTC. Translating it yields CASSYRTGDSGANVLTF.

The chain recombines TRBV5-1 with TRBJ2-2; D gene uncertain. The V gene's germline CDR1 is SGHRS and CDR2 YFSETQ. The CDR3 contains 16 residues. Trimming cost V 4 bases and J 3 bases, with 16 bases left between them. The CDR3 region has the DNA TGCGCCAGCAGCCCAAGGACCCCTTTCTACACCGGGGAGCTGTTTTTT. Translating gives CASSPRTPFYTGELFF.

V is TRBV10-1 and J is TRBJ2-7; D may correspond to TRBD1 or TRBD2 (5 bases each). The CDR3 runs to 15 residues. Trimming took off 0 bases at V and 2 bases at J, with 11 bases between the two ends. Germline values: CDR1 WNHNN, CDR2 SYGVQD (reference sequence). This CDR3 is CASSESTGPPYEQYF. Written as DNA, the CDR3 is TGCGCCAGCAGTGAGTCAACGGGACCTCCCTACGAGCAGTACTTC.

This sequence joins TRBV7-8 and TRBJ2-5; 8 bases are a match to TRBD1. The CDR3 totals 17 residues. Germline V gene sequence: CDR1 SGHVS, CDR2 FQNEAQ. V shed 5 bases and J 4 bases; nucleotides not matched to a gene: 15. DNA for the CDR3: TGTGCCAGCAGCCCACCCCGGACAGGGAGGTCGGGAGAGACCCAGTACTTC. Protein product: CASSPPRTGRSGETQYF.

The chain recombines TRBV21-1 with TRBJ2-1; whether TRBD2, the table's D call, matches the DNA was not checked. TRBV21-1 is a pseudogene segment. This CDR3 has 14 amino acids. The CDR3: CASTLKSGRHEQFF. As DNA, the CDR3 is TGTGCCAGCACCCTGAAGAGCGGGAGACATGAGCAGTTCTTC.

The chain combines TRBV6-6 with TRBJ1-3; possibly TRBD1 for D (6 bases). V was clipped by 2 bases and J by 5 bases, with 13 bases between them. The germline CDR1 and CDR2 sequences are MNHNY and SVGAGI (reference sequence). CDR3 length equals 15 residues. The CDR3 DNA reads as TGTGCCAGCAGTTACGTTCAGGGGCTCCGAAACACCATATATTTT. Translation: CASSYVQGLRNTIYF.